The present entry profiles one T cell receptor (beta chain) with its context. This record belongs to a study of blood T cell repertoires in COVID-19. Sequencing used immunoSEQ multiplex PCR; TCRdb keeps in-frame clones, though not all of them. The sample contains about 380,000 clones, 88% of which appear only once. V shed 4 bases and J 3 bases; nucleotides not matched to a gene: 17. The germline CDR1 and CDR2 sequences are SEHNR and FQNEAQ (reference sequence). This CDR3 is built from 18 residues. Cohort allocation depended upon clinical history that participants reported. The TCR comes from a woman aged 18-29 years who had recovered from COVID-19. The V gene is TRBV7-9, the J gene TRBJ2-5, with 7 bases that match TRBD2. Specimen: PBMCs or T cells enriched from blood (not recorded which). The CDR3 DNA reads as TGTGCCAGCAGCTCCGCCCCGATGTGGGCGGGGGATGAAGAGACCCAGTACTTC. Encoded protein: CASSSAPMWAGDEETQYF.